This T cell receptor beta chain was recorded in a study of blood T cell repertoires in COVID-19. On the study more broadly: Spain, Italy and the United States supplied samples that represented acute and convalescent COVID-19. From T cells, B-cell-depleted T cells, or PBMCs came the material, which was cDNA or gDNA.

V lost 1 base, J lost 4 bases, and 8 bases stayed unmatched. The CDR3 has 17 amino acids. Looked up from germline, CDR1 is SGHTA and CDR2 is FQGNSA. The authors' processing: Estimates of nucleated cell counts were drawn from the amplification of reference gene primers. The data were produced by immunoSEQ multiplex PCR, yet TCRdb's version contains in-frame clones alone and is incomplete. Clone size and the V and J calls come from that table; the DNA yielded D and trimming. The sample holds fewer than 200,000 clones, around two thirds seen once. The origin of this receptor is a woman aged 80 or older with acute or convalescent COVID-19. The V gene is TRBV7-2, the J gene TRBJ2-2; 8 nucleotides line up with TRBD2. The sequenced sample was peripheral blood. CDR3 amino acids: CASSLDNWGLGTGELFF. The CDR3 region has the DNA TGTGCCAGCAGCTTAGATAATTGGGGACTAGGCACCGGGGAGCTGTTTTTT.